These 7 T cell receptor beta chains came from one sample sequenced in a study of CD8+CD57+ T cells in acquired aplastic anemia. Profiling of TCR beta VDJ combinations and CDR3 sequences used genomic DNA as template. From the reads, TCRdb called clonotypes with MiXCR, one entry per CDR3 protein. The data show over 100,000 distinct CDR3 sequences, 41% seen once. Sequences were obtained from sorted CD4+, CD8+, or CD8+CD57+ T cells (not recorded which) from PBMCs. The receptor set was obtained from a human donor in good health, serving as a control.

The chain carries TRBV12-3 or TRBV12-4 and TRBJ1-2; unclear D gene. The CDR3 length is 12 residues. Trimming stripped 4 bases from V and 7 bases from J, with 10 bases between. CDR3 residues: CASSSAVRGYTF. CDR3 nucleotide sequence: TGTGCCAGCAGTTCAGCAGTACGTGGCTACACCTTC.

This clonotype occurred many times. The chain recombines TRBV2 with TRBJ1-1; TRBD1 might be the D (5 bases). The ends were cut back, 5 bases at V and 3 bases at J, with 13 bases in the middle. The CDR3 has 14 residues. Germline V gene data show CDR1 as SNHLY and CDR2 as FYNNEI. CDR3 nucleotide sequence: TGTGCCAGCAGTATCAAGGGGACGGACACTGAAGCTTTCTTT. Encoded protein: CASSIKGTDTEAFF. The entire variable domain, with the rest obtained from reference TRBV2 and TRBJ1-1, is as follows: EPEVTQTPSHQVTQMGQEVILRCVPISNHLYFYWYRQILGQKVEFLVSFYNNEISEKSEIFDDQFSVERPDGSNFTLKIRSTKLEDSAMYFCASSIKGTDTEAFFGQGTRLTVV.

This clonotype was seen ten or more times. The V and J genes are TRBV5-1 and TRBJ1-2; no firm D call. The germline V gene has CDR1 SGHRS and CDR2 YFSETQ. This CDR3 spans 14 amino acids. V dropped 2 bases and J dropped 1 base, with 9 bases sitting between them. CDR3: CASSFEGSNYGYTF. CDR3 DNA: TGCGCCAGCAGCTTCGAAGGGAGTAACTATGGCTACACCTTC.

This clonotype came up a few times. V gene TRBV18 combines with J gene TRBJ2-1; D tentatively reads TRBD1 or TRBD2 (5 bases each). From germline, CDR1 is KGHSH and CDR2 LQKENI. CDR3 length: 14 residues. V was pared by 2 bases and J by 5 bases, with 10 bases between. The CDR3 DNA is TGTGCCAGCTCACCATTTAGAGGGGACAATGAGCAGTTCTTC. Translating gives CASSPFRGDNEQFF.

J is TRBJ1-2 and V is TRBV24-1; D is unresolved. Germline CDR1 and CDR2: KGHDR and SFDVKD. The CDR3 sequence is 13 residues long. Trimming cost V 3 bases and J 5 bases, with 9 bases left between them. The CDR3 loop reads CATSDRFGYGYTF. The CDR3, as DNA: TGTGCCACCAGTGATCGGTTTGGGTATGGCTACACCTTC.

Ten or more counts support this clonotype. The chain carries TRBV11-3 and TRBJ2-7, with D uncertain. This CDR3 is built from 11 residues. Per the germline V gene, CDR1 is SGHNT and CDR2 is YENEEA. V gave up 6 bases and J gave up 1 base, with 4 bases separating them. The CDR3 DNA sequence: TGTGCCAGCAGGGGATCCTACGAGCAGTACTTC. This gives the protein CASRGSYEQYF.

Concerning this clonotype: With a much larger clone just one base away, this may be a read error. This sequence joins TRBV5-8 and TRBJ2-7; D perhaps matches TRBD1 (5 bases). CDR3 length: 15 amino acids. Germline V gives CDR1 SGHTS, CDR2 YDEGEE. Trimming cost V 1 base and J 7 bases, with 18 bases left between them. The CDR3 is CASSLRGGTYNEQYF. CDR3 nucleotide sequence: TGTGCCAGCAGCTTGAGGGGCGGAACCTACAATGAGCAGTACTTC.